The rows below give T cell receptor beta chains drawn from one sample of a study of T cells in Graves' hyperthyroidism and ophthalmopathy. TCRdb analysed the multiplex PCR reads with MiXCR anew, one entry per CDR3 protein. Of 350,000 to 400,000 distinct CDR3 sequences listed, about 15% were seen once; the top ten hold 8% to 13%. Sequenced sample: blood. The receptor source for this set is a woman aged 60-70 years with Graves' hyperthyroidism. Both conserved end residues are part of each CDR3. A D gene is named only where the DNA matches it firmly. Clone size is given for some rows only: seen once, a few or many times, or a class if the clone is expanded.

many,TRBV30,-,TRBJ1-3,CAWSITIGNTIYF,TGTGCCTGGAGTATTACGATTGGTAACACCATATATTTT
few,TRBV20-1,-,TRBJ2-1,CSAGWSESSYNEQFF,TGCAGTGCGGGCTGGAGCGAAAGCTCCTACAATGAGCAGTTCTTC
-,TRBV5-4,-,TRBJ2-1,CASSSPLTGPNEQFF,TGCGCCAGCAGCTCTCCTTTGACAGGCCCTAATGAGCAGTTCTTC
-,TRBV11-3,TRBD1,TRBJ2-5,CASSTRDRGHETQYF,TGTGCCAGCAGCACCCGGGACAGGGGGCATGAGACCCAGTACTTC
-,TRBV6-1,TRBD1,TRBJ2-1,CASRRDREGEQFF,TGTGCCAGCAGACGGGACAGGGAAGGTGAGCAGTTCTTC
-,TRBV19,-,TRBJ2-3,CASSPGFSPDTQYF,TGTGCCAGTAGTCCGGGATTCAGTCCAGATACGCAGTATTTT
many,TRBV12-5,-,TRBJ1-1,CASENAGTLNTEAFF,TGTGCTAGTGAGAACGCCGGGACCTTGAACACTGAAGCTTTCTTT
few,TRBV30,-,TRBJ1-6,CAWSVRALYNSPLHF,TGTGCCTGGAGTGTAAGGGCCCTATATAATTCACCCCTCCACTTT
many,TRBV4-2,TRBD2,TRBJ2-1,CASSQETSGRVGNEQFF,TGTGCCAGCAGCCAAGAAACTAGCGGGAGGGTAGGAAATGAGCAGTTCTTC
many,TRBV7-3,-,TRBJ2-5,CASSRTWTPLETQYF,TGTGCCAGCAGCCGAACGTGGACCCCACTCGAGACCCAGTACTTC
many,TRBV5-4,TRBD2,TRBJ2-1,CASSSGGLGGNEQFF,TGTGCCAGCAGCTCGGGGGGACTAGGAGGCAATGAGCAGTTCTTC
many,TRBV27,-,TRBJ2-7,CASSPPNRPTYEQYF,TGTGCCAGCAGTCCTCCAAACAGGCCTACCTACGAGCAGTACTTC